This TCR beta chain was sequenced during a study of T cells in women clearing cervical HPV infection (dated by TCRdb to 2017 to 2018). At the level of the whole study: The cases were some 25 women with histologically confirmed HPV16-related CIN3 or worse, and 2 of these cases were invasive cancers. Controls were 25 to 30 women whose single incident HPV16 infection cleared within 12 months without precancer or cancer developing. Blood from cases was drawn at the visit where the lesion was first identified, while blood from controls was drawn once the infection was no longer detected. Among cases, blood sampling occurred a median of roughly 150 days after lesion detection, with an interquartile range of about 90 to 200 days. Since only a few of the women had HLA typing available, the possibility that HLA type was acting as a confounder could not be ruled out. The exploratory proof-of-principle case-control study was nested within the Guanacaste HPV Natural History Study in Costa Rica and compared TCR repertoires across cervical HPV16 outcomes. Cases were matched to controls by age within five years and by the year the sample was collected. Cases had a median age of roughly 35 years compared with roughly 41 for controls, and baseline characteristics showed no significant differences between the groups. The parent cohort enrolled roughly 9,400 women aged 18 or older in Guanacaste, Costa Rica, in about 1992 to 1994 and followed the women for around seven years. As quality controls, five blinded duplicates were added to each group, bringing the total to about 60 samples made up of roughly 50 participants and 10 replicates. Beyond this particular receptor, the publication reports: Whether associations preceded infection or resulted from infection could not be shown with the cross-sectional design, and effector/memory subsets and HPV-specific T cells were not isolated. Cases had lower TRBV6-7 relative abundance than controls (around 0.11% versus 0.15%; Bonferroni P = 0.0008). Because T-cell numbers per sample were unknown, differences in richness could reflect varying T-cell content rather than repertoire biology. Random forest classifiers combining richness and V gene abundances distinguished cases from controls with an estimated AUC of more than 0.75. Across sequencing depths, CIN3+ cases showed significantly higher TCR repertoire richness than controls, but evenness did not differ between the groups.

Every participant had a single incident cervical HPV16 infection, and prevalent HPV16 infections were excluded. Cervical HPV DNA was detected with MY09/MY11 PCR, and genotyping was done by dot-blot hybridization. Approximately 15 mL of heparinized blood were centrifuged, and the buffy coat was split into aliquots, frozen at -30 degrees C, and then kept at -80 degrees C. QIAGEN kits were used to extract genomic DNA from the buffy coat specimens. A remark on this clone: The specificity of this receptor is unknown. The DNA ends 3 residues before the CDR3 does, and the rest of the CDR3 is filled in from the germline J gene.

The CDR3 holds 12 amino acids from the cysteine to the phenylalanine. The DNA has 27 bases, all within the CDR3, and is read from base 1. The trim is 5 bases for V and 5 bases for J, with a gap of 9 bases between the germline ends. TCR beta CDR3 regions were amplified by multiplex PCR using the immunoSEQ assay from an average of about 1,200 ng genomic DNA per sample. To correct primer bias, the assay used a complete synthetic TCR repertoire to set an amplification baseline. The amplicons were sequenced on the Illumina platform. Per the source publication's procedure: Error correction of the sequences involved clustering with frequency ratios plus a modified nearest-neighbor algorithm, after which the sequences were analyzed in the immunoSEQ Analyzer using IMGT gene definitions. At each rarefaction depth, TCR richness and evenness were averaged across 20 rarefaction repeats, and samples with fewer sequences than that depth were excluded. Relative abundances of V, D and J genes were compared between groups using Wilcoxon rank sum tests, with FDR correction applied. Blinded duplicates gave an intraclass correlation of around 95% for TCR richness and an average of about 74% across 66 gene segments. TCRdb stores this immuneACCESS table with in-frame sequences only. Part of the clones is absent; in the studies checked, under half of the shortfall reflects unresolved V genes, and no reason is known for the rest. The D gene and trimming were derived from the DNA, and the V and J assignments and clone size from that table. The table for this sample shows more than 15,000 clones. Under 15% of the sample is taken by the ten largest.

The clonotype comes from a woman between 18 and 75 years old with a cervical HPV16 infection that either progressed to CIN3+ or cleared (not recorded which). The chain joins TRBV12-3 or TRBV12-4 to TRBJ2-5; TRBD1 is a weak D gene call, 6 bases matching. Sequenced material: blood buffy coat. The CDR3 protein sequence reads: CASSAQGETQYF. The DNA read from the CDR3 is TGTGCCAGCAGTGCTCAGGGGGAGACC.